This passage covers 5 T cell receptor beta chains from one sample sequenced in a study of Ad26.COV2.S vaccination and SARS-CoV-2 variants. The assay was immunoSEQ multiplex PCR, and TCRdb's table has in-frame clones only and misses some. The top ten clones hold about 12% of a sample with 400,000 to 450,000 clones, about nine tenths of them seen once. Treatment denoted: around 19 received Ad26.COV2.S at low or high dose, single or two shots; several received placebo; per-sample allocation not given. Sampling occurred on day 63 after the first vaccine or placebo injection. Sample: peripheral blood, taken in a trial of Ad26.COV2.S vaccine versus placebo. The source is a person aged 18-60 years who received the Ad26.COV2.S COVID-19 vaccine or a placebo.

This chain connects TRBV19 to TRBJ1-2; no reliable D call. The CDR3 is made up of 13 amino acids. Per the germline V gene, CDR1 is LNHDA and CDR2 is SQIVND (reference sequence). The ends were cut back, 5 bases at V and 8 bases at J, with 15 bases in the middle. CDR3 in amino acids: CASSLGNREGYTF. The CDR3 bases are TGTGCCAGTAGTCTTGGGAACCGGGAGGGCTACACCTTC.

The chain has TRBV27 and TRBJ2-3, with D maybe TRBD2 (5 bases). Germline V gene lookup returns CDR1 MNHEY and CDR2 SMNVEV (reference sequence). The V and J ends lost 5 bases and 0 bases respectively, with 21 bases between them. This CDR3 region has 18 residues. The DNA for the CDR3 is TGTGCCAGCAGTCCTCGGGCGGGTGCTGGGGAGAGCACAGATACGCAGTATTTT. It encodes CASSPRAGAGESTDTQYF.

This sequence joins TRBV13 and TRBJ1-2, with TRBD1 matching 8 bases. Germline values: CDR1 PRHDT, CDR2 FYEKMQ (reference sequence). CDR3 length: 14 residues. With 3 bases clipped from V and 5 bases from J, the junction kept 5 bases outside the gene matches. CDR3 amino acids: CASSLDRVSYGYTF. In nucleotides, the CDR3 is TGTGCCAGCAGCTTGGACAGGGTTTCTTATGGCTACACCTTC.

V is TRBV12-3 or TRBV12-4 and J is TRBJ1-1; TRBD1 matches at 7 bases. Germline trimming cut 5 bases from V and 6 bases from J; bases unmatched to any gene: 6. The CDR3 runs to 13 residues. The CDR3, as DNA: TGTGCCAGCAGTAAACAGGGGTTCGCTGAAGCTTTCTTT. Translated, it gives CASSKQGFAEAFF.

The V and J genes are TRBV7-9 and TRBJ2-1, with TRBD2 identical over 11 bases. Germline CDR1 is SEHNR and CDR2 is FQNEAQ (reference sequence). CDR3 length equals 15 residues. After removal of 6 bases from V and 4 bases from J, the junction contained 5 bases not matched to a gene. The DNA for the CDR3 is TGTGCCAGCAGGCCGGGACTAGCGGCATACAATGAGCAGTTCTTC. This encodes CASRPGLAAYNEQFF.